This T cell receptor beta chain was identified during a study of T cell responses to AZD1222 COVID-19 vaccine. Points from the study as a whole: No repertoire was sampled before or during the peak T cell response, only after it. Nearly half of the spike-specific TCRs reportedly recognize variant regions that carry no mutations.

The data were produced by immunoSEQ multiplex PCR, yet TCRdb's version contains in-frame clones alone and is incomplete. In the table there are under 55,000 clones, 80% to 90% of which are singletons. For this clone: As yet, its antigen is unknown.

V lost 5 bases to trimming and J lost 3 bases; unmatched junction nucleotides: 4. The V gene's germline CDR1 is MNHEY and CDR2 SVGEGT. This CDR3 comprises 14 residues. This specimen was peripheral blood, taken on day 0 of AZD1222 vaccination. The V call is TRBV6-2 or TRBV6-3, the J call TRBJ2-1; TRBD2 aligns across 7 bases. The sequence derives from an adult in good health. The CDR3 region has the DNA TGTGCCAGCAGTCGGGGGGATTACTACAATGAGCAGTTCTTC. It encodes CASSRGDYYNEQFF.